The 15 T cell receptor beta chains listed next were all sequenced from one sample in a study of regulatory T cells in long-lasting Graves disease. HTBI primers from iRepertoire and Arm-PCR of CDR3 regions yielded the TCR beta libraries. TCRdb re-called the multiplex PCR reads with MiXCR, one entry per CDR3 protein. The sample yields roughly 300,000 distinct CDR3 sequences, roughly 21% seen once. Time point reported: persistent/refractory GD, antithyroid drugs over 5 years with positive TRAb. RNA extracted from PBMCs served as the sequencing template. Material: peripheral blood mononuclear cells (PBMCs), obtained when the disease was refractory, from a patient treated with antithyroid drugs. Receptor source: a female donor with Graves disease.

The chain combines TRBV7-3 with TRBJ2-5, with D perhaps TRBD2 (6 bases). V lost 5 bases and J lost 1, with 11 bases in between. Germline CDR1 is SGHTA and CDR2 is FQGTGA. This CDR3 has 14 amino acids. The CDR3 DNA sequence: TGTGCCAGCAGCCCTAACGGGGGCCAAGAGACCCAGTACTTC. It is translated as CASSPNGGQETQYF.

This chain uses TRBV18 with TRBJ1-1; D is unclear. Trimming pared 5 bases from V and 1 base from J, leaving 11 bases between. This CDR3 has 14 amino acids. CDR1 KGHSH and CDR2 LQKENI come from the germline V gene. CDR3 DNA sequence: TGTGCCAGCTCAATCCCGCCAGCGAACACTGAAGCTTTCTTT. It encodes CASSIPPANTEAFF.

This clonotype was counted ten times or more. V usage is TRBV12-3 or TRBV12-4 and J usage is TRBJ2-2, with 10 bases lining up with TRBD2. V lost 5 bases to trimming and J lost 4 bases; unmatched junction nucleotides: 19. The CDR3 covers 20 residues. This CDR3 reads CASSMRAFLAGGLGTGELFF. As DNA, the CDR3 is TGTGCCAGCAGTATGAGGGCCTTTTTAGCGGGAGGCCTGGGCACCGGGGAGCTGTTTTTT.

This clonotype was counted many times. The V and J genes are TRBV7-2 and TRBJ2-7, with TRBD2 as a possible D gene (6 bases). Trimming removed 5 bases at V and 4 bases at J, with 15 bases between. The CDR3 runs 14 residues. CDR1 is SGHTA, CDR2 FQGNSA, per germline. The CDR3 DNA reads TGTGCCAGCAGCCAAAACGCGGGGCGATACGAGCAGTACTTC. Amino acids: CASSQNAGRYEQYF.

This rearrangement joins TRBV20-1 to TRBJ1-3; no reliable D call. CDR1 and CDR2 from the germline V gene are DFQATT and SNEGSKA (reference sequence). This CDR3 comprises 15 residues. Trimming took 2 bases from V and 2 from J, leaving 13 bases between them. CDR3 amino acids: CSARNLQVPGNTIYF. The CDR3 coding sequence is TGCAGTGCTAGAAACTTACAAGTCCCTGGAAACACCATATATTTT.

Only a few counts were recorded for this clonotype. CDR3 DNA: TGTGCCAGCAGTTTGCGGCCTGCAGTGTACAATGAGCAGTTCTTC. Translating it yields CASSLRPAVYNEQFF. The rearrangement joins TRBV12-3 or TRBV12-4 to TRBJ2-1; D gene unclear. The CDR3 extends over 15 amino acids. Trimming removed 3 bases from V and 4 bases from J, with 13 bases in between.

The rearrangement links TRBV3-1 to TRBJ2-2; no definite D call. The V gene's germline CDR1 is LGHDT and CDR2 YNNKEL (reference sequence). The CDR3 covers 14 residues. The V and J ends lost 1 base and 1 base respectively, with 4 bases between them. CDR3 loop: CASSQAQNTGELFF. The CDR3 DNA sequence: TGTGCCAGCAGCCAAGCTCAGAACACCGGGGAGCTGTTTTTT.

The V and J genes are TRBV6-9 and TRBJ2-7; D is perhaps TRBD2 (6 bases). Per the germline V gene, CDR1 is MNHGY and CDR2 is SVAAGI. Trimming removed 3 bases at V and 3 bases at J, with 18 bases between. CDR3 length: 16 residues. The chain's CDR3 is CASSYNGGVDHYEQYF. The CDR3 DNA reads as TGTGCCAGCAGTTACAATGGCGGGGTGGATCACTACGAGCAGTACTTC.

This rearrangement joins TRBV19 to TRBJ2-7; TRBD2 aligns across 12 bases. Germline CDR1 and CDR2: LNHDA and SQIVND (reference sequence). The CDR3 runs 16 residues. J lost 2 bases, V lost 6 bases, and 8 bases had no gene match. The CDR3 sequence is CASRGRTSGKPYEQYF. The CDR3 nucleotides are TGTGCCAGTAGGGGCAGGACTAGCGGGAAACCCTACGAGCAGTACTTC.

This clonotype was observed a few times. The rearrangement links TRBV27 to TRBJ1-5; D not certain. In germline, CDR1 is MNHEY, CDR2 SMNVEV (reference sequence). The CDR3 contains 12 residues. V shed 5 bases and J shed 9 bases, with 11 bases lying between them. This CDR3 reads CASSPPEGPQHF. The CDR3 nucleotides read TGTGCCAGCAGTCCCCCTGAGGGGCCCCAGCATTTT.

There are many counts of this clonotype. Here the CDR3 DNA reads TGTGCCAGCAGCTTAAGCCATTCGGGAGAGCAGTACTTC. It translates to CASSLSHSGEQYF. This chain links TRBV11-2 with TRBJ2-7, with a weak D call TRBD2 (5 bases). In germline, CDR1 is SGHAT, CDR2 FQNNGV. V was trimmed by 2 bases and J by 7 bases, leaving 12 bases between them. This CDR3 spans 13 amino acids.

Ten or more counts support this clonotype. The chain links TRBV6-5 to TRBJ2-7; 9 nucleotides align to TRBD1. The germline gives CDR1 MNHEY, CDR2 SVGAGI. Trimming took 0 bases from V and 5 from J; bases not matched to a gene: 5. There are 15 residues in the CDR3. CDR3 DNA sequence: TGTGCCAGCAGTTACTCCGGGACAGGGTACAACGAGCAGTACTTC. Translation gives CASSYSGTGYNEQYF.

Turning to this clonotype: A much larger clone differs from this one at a single base, so this may be a read error. The CDR3 loop reads CASGFWRGGAGELFF. For the CDR3, the DNA is TGTGCCAGCGGTTTCTGGCGCGGAGGGGCCGGGGAGCTGTTTTTT. The rearrangement links TRBV28 to TRBJ2-2; TRBD2 is a possible D gene (6 bases). The CDR3 is 15 amino acids. Germline CDR1 reads MDHEN; CDR2 reads SYDVKM.

This CDR3 reads CASSTSGLAYEQYF. The DNA of the CDR3 is TGTGCCAGCAGCACCTCAGGTTTGGCCTACGAGCAGTACTTC. V gene TRBV7-9 combines with J gene TRBJ2-7; D ambiguous. The CDR3 is made up of 14 amino acids. The V gene's germline CDR1 is SEHNR and CDR2 FQNEAQ (reference sequence). The V end was cut by 5 bases, the J end by 2 bases, with 13 bases between. Variable domain in full (rest from reference TRBV7-9 and TRBJ2-7): DTGVSQNPRHKITKRGQNVTFRCDPISEHNRLYWYRQTLGQGPEFLTYFQNEAQLEKSRLLSDRFSAERPKGSFSTLEIQRTEQGDSAMYLCASSTSGLAYEQYFGPGTRLTVT.

In this sample, this clonotype turned up a few times. This chain connects TRBV12-3 or TRBV12-4 to TRBJ2-7, with D perhaps matching TRBD1 or TRBD2 (7 bases each). This CDR3 has 14 residues. The ends were cut back, 5 bases at V and 2 bases at J, with 13 bases in the middle. DNA for the CDR3: TGTGCCAGCAGTCCAGGGGGGGTCGCCTACGAGCAGTACTTC. Translation: CASSPGGVAYEQYF.